Presented here are 29 T cell receptor beta chains from one specimen sequenced in a study of shared clonotypes between healthy human individuals. The repertoire was sequenced with immunoSEQ multiplex PCR; TCRdb's copy has only in-frame clones and lacks some. This sample has a few million clones, with 85% to 95% found just once. The sequencing sample was made of naive CD4+ T cells from PBMCs. Documented subset: CD45RA+ positively selected. These receptors all come from a man aged 18 to 30 in good health. Some clones in this sample may be carry-over from other donors' samples.

The chain couples TRBV2 to TRBJ1-4, with a tentative D call TRBD1 (6 bases). CDR3 length equals 13 residues. Between the trimmed V and J ends, which lost 5 bases and 8 bases, there was a span of 12 bases. Germline CDR1 reads SNHLY; CDR2 reads FYNNEI. Written as DNA, the CDR3 is TGTGCCAGCAGTACGGACAGTTCGGAAAAACTGTTTTTT. Its protein product is CASSTDSSEKLFF.

V gene TRBV6-6 combines with J gene TRBJ1-1; D unresolved. Per germline, CDR1 MNHNY and CDR2 SVGAGI (reference sequence). The CDR3 spans 14 residues. Trimming cost V 0 bases and J 10 bases, with 15 bases left between them. The CDR3 reads CASSYSTAQLTAFF. Here the CDR3 DNA reads TGTGCCAGCAGTTACTCGACGGCCCAACTGACAGCTTTCTTT.

In its sample, this clone was seen once. V usage is TRBV5-3 and J usage is TRBJ2-7; D remains ambiguous. TRBV5-3 is an ORF, with its function uncertain. Trimming removed 8 bases from V and 0 bases from J, with 18 bases in between. The CDR3 has 15 amino acids. The DNA of the CDR3 is TGTGCCAGCAGCCGTAGTGACGGTAGCTCCTACGAGCAGTACTTC. It specifies CASSRSDGSSYEQYF.

This clone was observed a handful of times. The V call is TRBV11-2, the J call TRBJ1-1; D perhaps matches TRBD1 (6 bases). There are 14 residues in the CDR3. V was pared by 3 bases and J by 5 bases, with 13 bases between. Germline CDR1 is SGHAT and CDR2 is FQNNGV. CDR3 sequence: CASSFRGRETEAFF. The CDR3 region has the DNA TGTGCCAGCAGCTTCCGGGGGCGGGAAACTGAAGCTTTCTTT.

The rearrangement links TRBV28 to TRBJ1-1; TRBD1 is a possible D gene (6 bases). Germline lookup yields CDR1 MDHEN and CDR2 SYDVKM. This CDR3 is 13 amino acids long. Trimming pared 10 bases from V and 1 base from J, leaving 13 bases between. The CDR3 sequence: CATSRGGNTEAFF. The CDR3 DNA is TGTGCCACCTCAAGGGGGGGGAACACTGAAGCTTTCTTT.

This clone was recorded only once. The chain uses TRBV14 and TRBJ1-1; D possibly corresponds to TRBD1 (5 bases). Deletions cut 3 bases from V and 7 bases from J, with 24 bases between. In germline, CDR1 is SGHDN, CDR2 FVKESK. CDR3 size: 17 residues. CDR3 protein: CASSHLPAWGSEDEAFF. CDR3 nucleotides: TGTGCCAGCAGCCACCTTCCTGCTTGGGGGAGCGAGGATGAAGCTTTCTTT.

This chain joins TRBV28 and TRBJ2-2, with 7 bases aligning to TRBD2. Germline V gene data show CDR1 as MDHEN and CDR2 as SYDVKM. The CDR3 extends over 16 amino acids. V lost 4 bases to trimming and J lost 3 bases; unmatched junction nucleotides: 8. CDR3 sequence (DNA): TGTGCCAGCAGTTCAATCGGGGGGACGGACACCGGGGAGCTGTTTTTT. Translation gives CASSSIGGTDTGELFF.

This rearrangement joins TRBV2 to TRBJ1-2; D gene unclear. The CDR3 totals 9 residues. The V gene lost 11 bases and the J gene lost 5 bases, with 6 bases spanning the gap. The germline V gene encodes CDR1 SNHLY and CDR2 FYNNEI. CDR3 sequence: CAGLYGYTF. CDR3 DNA sequence: TGTGCCGGGCTATATGGCTACACCTTC.

The chain recombines TRBV5-4 with TRBJ2-1; a possible D gene is TRBD2 (7 bases). Trimming removed 3 bases at V and 8 bases at J, with 21 bases between. This CDR3 spans 16 amino acids. CDR1 and CDR2 (germline): SGHNT, YYREEE (reference sequence). Here the CDR3 reads CASSYPGGGGGDEQFF. CDR3 DNA: TGTGCCAGCAGCTATCCAGGAGGAGGGGGAGGGGATGAGCAGTTCTTC.

This clone was observed once. This rearrangement joins TRBV12-5 to TRBJ2-1; 10 nucleotides agree with TRBD2. The CDR3 runs 16 residues. Germline lookup yields CDR1 LGHNT and CDR2 FRNRAP. V dropped 2 bases and J dropped 7; count of bases not matched to a gene: 8. CDR3 coding DNA: TGTGCTAGTGGTTTGTCACTAGCGGGACCCCCAAATGAGCAGTTCTTC. Protein: CASGLSLAGPPNEQFF.

This chain joins TRBV28 and TRBJ2-2, with 8 bases that match TRBD2. The J segment lost 1 base and the V segment lost 7 bases, leaving 11 bases of the junction unmatched. This CDR3 contains 17 residues. Germline CDR1 MDHEN, CDR2 SYDVKM. CDR3 region: CASTSTALAVNTGELFF. The DNA for the CDR3 is TGTGCCAGCACCTCGACAGCACTAGCGGTGAACACCGGGGAGCTGTTTTTT.

The chain couples TRBV28 to TRBJ2-2, with D perhaps TRBD1 or TRBD2 (6 bases each). Germline V CDR1 and CDR2: MDHEN, SYDVKM. The V and J ends lost 6 bases and 7 bases respectively, with 15 bases between them. This CDR3 is 14 amino acids long. The CDR3: CASRTSGAVGELFF. CDR3 sequence (DNA): TGTGCCAGCAGGACCTCGGGGGCGGTCGGGGAGCTGTTTTTT.

The chain has TRBV11-2 and TRBJ2-2; unclear D gene. Between the trimmed V and J ends, which lost 0 bases and 2 bases, there was a span of 1 base. The germline V gene encodes CDR1 SGHAT and CDR2 FQNNGV. The CDR3 totals 13 residues. The CDR3 DNA sequence: TGTGCCAGCAGCTTAGATAACACCGGGGAGCTGTTTTTT. As protein: CASSLDNTGELFF.

V usage is TRBV18 and J usage is TRBJ2-7; 14 nucleotides align to TRBD2. The V gene end was trimmed by 6 bases and the J gene end by 2 bases; junction bases not matched to a gene: 6. Germline CDR1 KGHSH, CDR2 LQKENI. CDR3 size: 16 residues. The CDR3 reads CASSPRTSGGTYEQYF. For the CDR3, the DNA is TGTGCCAGCTCGCCCCGGACTAGCGGGGGGACCTACGAGCAGTACTTC.

The chain is built from TRBV5-1 and TRBJ1-1; TRBD1 aligns across 12 bases. The CDR3 loop spans 18 amino acids. V dropped 1 base and J dropped 5; count of bases not matched to a gene: 12. Germline V gene sequence: CDR1 SGHRS, CDR2 YFSETQ. In DNA, the CDR3 is TGCGCCAGCAGCTTGCGAGGGACAGGGGGCGCGTCGAGTACTGAAGCTTTCTTT. This translates into CASSLRGTGGASSTEAFF.

This chain connects TRBV28 to TRBJ1-4, with D uncertain. CDR3 size: 15 residues. Germline lookup yields CDR1 MDHEN and CDR2 SYDVKM. V lost 2 bases and J 3 bases, leaving 10 bases between the germline ends. The CDR3 DNA reads TGTGCCAGCAGTTTAAGGGCGGGCCCTAATGAAAAACTGTTTTTT. Its protein is CASSLRAGPNEKLFF.

This clone was recorded a few times. This sequence joins TRBV30 and TRBJ1-1; TRBD1 is a possible D gene (6 bases). The CDR3 has 13 residues. Germline V lookup: CDR1 GTSNPN, CDR2 SVGIG (reference sequence). The germline V and J ends were trimmed by 5 bases and 4 bases, with 14 bases remaining between them. DNA for the CDR3: TGTGCCTGGGGTATTCGGGGGGCCACTGAAGCTTTCTTT. Its translation is CAWGIRGATEAFF.

The CDR3 DNA sequence: TGCGCCAGCACTCCGACGGGCAACACTGAAGCTTTCTTT. Translating it yields CASTPTGNTEAFF. The J gene is TRBJ1-1, the V gene TRBV23-1; no definite D call. TRBV23-1 is an ORF; its function is uncertain. Trimming took 7 bases from V and 2 from J, leaving 11 bases between them. CDR3 length equals 13 residues.

This chain links TRBV28 with TRBJ2-3; TRBD2 agrees at 7 bases. There are 15 residues in the CDR3. Germline trimming cut 5 bases from V and 4 bases from J; bases unmatched to any gene: 9. Germline V gene data show CDR1 as MDHEN and CDR2 as SYDVKM. CDR3 in amino acids: CASSAPDSGADTQYF. The CDR3 nucleotides read TGTGCCAGCAGTGCCCCCGACAGCGGGGCAGATACGCAGTATTTT.

The genes are TRBV28 and TRBJ2-5, with a weak D call TRBD1 (7 bases). This CDR3 is 14 amino acids long. Germline V gene data show CDR1 as MDHEN and CDR2 as SYDVKM. V lost 10 bases and J lost 4, with 19 bases in between. CDR3 residues: CAMVLQGGRETQYF. The CDR3 nucleotides read TGTGCCATGGTTCTTCAGGGGGGACGAGAGACCCAGTACTTC.

The chain recombines TRBV6-6 with TRBJ2-7, with D perhaps TRBD1 (6 bases). The V gene's germline CDR1 is MNHNY and CDR2 SVGAGI (reference sequence). The CDR3 extends over 16 amino acids. V was pared by 0 bases and J by 3 bases, with 15 bases between. The CDR3 coding sequence is TGTGCCAGCAGTTACTCGCACAGGGTTGATTTCTACGAGCAGTACTTC. Protein product: CASSYSHRVDFYEQYF.

CDR3 residues: CASSLSTGRNQPQHF. The CDR3 DNA is TGTGCCAGCAGCCTGAGCACAGGGCGAAATCAGCCCCAGCATTTT. The chain couples TRBV5-4 to TRBJ1-5; tentative D call: TRBD1 (6 bases). The CDR3 sequence is 15 residues long. Between the trimmed V and J ends, which lost 4 bases and 4 bases, there was a span of 15 bases. Germline values: CDR1 SGHNT, CDR2 YYREEE (reference sequence). The complete variable domain, with remaining parts taken from reference TRBV5-4 and TRBJ1-5, reads ETGVTQSPTHLIKTRGQQVTLRCSSQSGHNTVSWYQQALGQGPQFIFQYYREEENGRGNFPPRFSGLQFPNYSSELNVNALELDDSALYLCASSLSTGRNQPQHFGDGTRLSIL.

CDR3 bases: TGTGCCAGCAGCTTAAAGGGTACTAATGAAAAACTGTTTTTT. Its translation is CASSLKGTNEKLFF. The chain employs TRBV7-9 and TRBJ1-4; D unclear. CDR1 SEHNR and CDR2 FQNEAQ come from the germline V gene (reference sequence). Between the trimmed V and J ends, which lost 2 bases and 2 bases, there was a span of 6 bases. This CDR3 has 14 residues.

The CDR3 region is CASNPTGAIYEQYF. CDR3 DNA: TGTGCCAGCAACCCGACAGGGGCCATCTACGAGCAGTACTTC. The V and J genes are TRBV28 and TRBJ2-7, with 8 nucleotides matching TRBD1. This CDR3 region has 14 residues. CDR1 is MDHEN, CDR2 SYDVKM, per germline. V lost 7 bases and J lost 3; bases outside the gene matches: 8.

V gene TRBV7-2 combines with J gene TRBJ2-1; D ambiguous. This CDR3 is built from 15 residues. Between the trimmed V and J ends, which lost 3 bases and 0 bases, there was a span of 9 bases. Per the germline V gene, CDR1 is SGHTA and CDR2 is FQGNSA. The CDR3 is CASSLTKSSYNEQFF. The CDR3, as DNA: TGTGCCAGCAGCTTGACCAAGAGCTCCTACAATGAGCAGTTCTTC.

The chain carries TRBV4-2 and TRBJ2-1; D not resolved. Germline CDR1 reads LGHNA; CDR2 reads YNFKEQ. This CDR3 region has 16 residues. The ends were cut back, 0 bases at V and 2 bases at J, with 11 bases in the middle. The CDR3 DNA reads TGTGCCAGCAGCCAAGAAGCTAGTCAGACCTACAATGAGCAGTTCTTC. The encoded protein is CASSQEASQTYNEQFF.

The chain employs TRBV28 and TRBJ2-7; D ambiguous. This CDR3 spans 16 amino acids. From germline, CDR1 is MDHEN and CDR2 SYDVKM. The V end lost 7 bases, the J end lost 4 bases, and 23 bases lay between the germline ends. CDR3 nucleotides: TGTGCCAGCATAACCATCTCCGGCCCCCACCCGTACGAGCAGTACTTC. Translated: CASITISGPHPYEQYF.

The V call is TRBV6-5, the J call TRBJ1-1, with no clear D. Germline V CDR1 and CDR2: MNHEY, SVGAGI. CDR3 length: 13 amino acids. Trimming took off 1 base at V and 1 base at J, with 4 bases between the two ends. The CDR3 reads CASSYFTNTEAFF. The CDR3 coding sequence is TGTGCCAGCAGTTACTTTACGAACACTGAAGCTTTCTTT.

This clone was seen only a few times. Here the CDR3 reads CASSSWTENTEAFF. CDR3 nucleotides: TGTGCCAGCAGTTCCTGGACAGAGAACACTGAAGCTTTCTTT. The J gene is TRBJ1-1, the V gene TRBV28, with D possibly matching TRBD1 (6 bases). Trimming took off 4 bases at V and 1 base at J, with 10 bases between the two ends. Germline lookup yields CDR1 MDHEN and CDR2 SYDVKM. The CDR3 runs 14 residues.